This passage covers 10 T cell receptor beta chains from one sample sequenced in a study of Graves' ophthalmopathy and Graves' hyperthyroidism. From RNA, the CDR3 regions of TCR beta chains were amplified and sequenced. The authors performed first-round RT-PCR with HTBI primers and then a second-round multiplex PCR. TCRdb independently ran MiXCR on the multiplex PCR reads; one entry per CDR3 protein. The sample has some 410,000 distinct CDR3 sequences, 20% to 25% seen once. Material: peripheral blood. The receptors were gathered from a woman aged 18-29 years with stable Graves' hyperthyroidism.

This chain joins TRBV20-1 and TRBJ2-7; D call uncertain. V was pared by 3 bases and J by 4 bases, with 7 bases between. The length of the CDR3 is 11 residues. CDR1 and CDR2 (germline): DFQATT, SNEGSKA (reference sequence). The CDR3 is CSASSEYEQYF. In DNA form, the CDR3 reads TGCAGTGCTAGTTCGGAGTACGAGCAGTACTTC.

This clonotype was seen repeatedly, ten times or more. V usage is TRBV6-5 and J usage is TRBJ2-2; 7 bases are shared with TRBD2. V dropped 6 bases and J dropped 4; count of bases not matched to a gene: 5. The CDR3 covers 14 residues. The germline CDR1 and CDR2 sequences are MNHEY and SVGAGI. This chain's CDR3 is CASSPGLITGELFF. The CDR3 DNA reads TGTGCCAGCAGCCCGGGACTAATCACCGGGGAGCTGTTTTTT.

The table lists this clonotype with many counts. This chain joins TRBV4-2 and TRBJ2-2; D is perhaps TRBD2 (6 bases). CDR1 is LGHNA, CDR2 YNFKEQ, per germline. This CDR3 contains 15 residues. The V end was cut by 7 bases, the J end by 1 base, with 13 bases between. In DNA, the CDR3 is TGTGCCAGCACGCGCCATAGCGGGAACACCGGGGAGCTGTTTTTT. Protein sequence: CASTRHSGNTGELFF.

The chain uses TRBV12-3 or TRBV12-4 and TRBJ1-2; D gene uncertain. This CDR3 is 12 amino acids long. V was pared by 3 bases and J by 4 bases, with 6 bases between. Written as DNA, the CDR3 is TGTGCCAGCAGTTTGCAGAGCTATGGCTACACCTTC. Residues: CASSLQSYGYTF.

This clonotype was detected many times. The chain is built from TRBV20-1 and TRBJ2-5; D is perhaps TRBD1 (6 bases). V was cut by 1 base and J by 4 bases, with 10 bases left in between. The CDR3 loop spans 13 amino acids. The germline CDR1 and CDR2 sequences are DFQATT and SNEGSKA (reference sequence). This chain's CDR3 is CSARVGARETQYF. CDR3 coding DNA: TGCAGTGCTAGAGTGGGGGCGAGAGAGACCCAGTACTTC.

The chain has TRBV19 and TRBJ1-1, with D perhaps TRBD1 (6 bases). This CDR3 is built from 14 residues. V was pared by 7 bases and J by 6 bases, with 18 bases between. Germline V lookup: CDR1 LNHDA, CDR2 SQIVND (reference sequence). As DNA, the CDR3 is TGTGCCAGTACCTCAGGGCAGGGGAATGCTGAAGCTTTCTTT. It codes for CASTSGQGNAEAFF.

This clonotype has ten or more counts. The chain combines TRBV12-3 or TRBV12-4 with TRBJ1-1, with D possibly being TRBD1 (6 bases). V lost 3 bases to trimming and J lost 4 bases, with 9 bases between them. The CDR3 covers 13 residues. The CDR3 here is CASSFTGTTEAFF. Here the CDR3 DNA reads TGTGCCAGCAGTTTCACAGGGACCACTGAAGCTTTCTTT.

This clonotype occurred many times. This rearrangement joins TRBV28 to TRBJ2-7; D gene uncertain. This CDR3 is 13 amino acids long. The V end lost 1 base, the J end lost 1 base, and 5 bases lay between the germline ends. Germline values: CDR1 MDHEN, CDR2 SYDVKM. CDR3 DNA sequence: TGTGCCAGCAGTTTATCACAGTCCTACGAGCAGTACTTC. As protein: CASSLSQSYEQYF.

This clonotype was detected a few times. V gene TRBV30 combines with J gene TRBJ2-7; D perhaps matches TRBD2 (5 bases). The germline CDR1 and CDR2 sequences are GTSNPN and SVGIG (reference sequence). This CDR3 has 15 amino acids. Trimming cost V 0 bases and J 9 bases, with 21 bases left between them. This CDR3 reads CAWSVPGKIGPGQYF. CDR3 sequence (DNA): TGTGCCTGGAGTGTACCGGGGAAGATAGGGCCCGGGCAGTACTTC.

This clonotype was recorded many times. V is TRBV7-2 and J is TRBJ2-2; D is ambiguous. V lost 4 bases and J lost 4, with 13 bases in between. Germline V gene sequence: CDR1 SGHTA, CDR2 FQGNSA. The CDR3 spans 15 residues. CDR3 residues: CASSSTARGTGELFF. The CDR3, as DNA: TGTGCCAGCAGCTCGACTGCGCGAGGCACCGGGGAGCTGTTTTTT.